A selection of T cell receptor beta chains follows, all from one sample in a study of cytomegalovirus exposure and HLA in healthy donors. Sequenced by immunoSEQ multiplex PCR; TCRdb stores in-frame clones only, minus some. Among some 210,000 clones listed, about 80% were seen once. The sequenced sample consisted of PBMCs. The source is a woman between 45 and 65 years old in good health and CMV-seropositive. Each CDR3 is given with its conserved first and last residue. The D gene is left open where the match is weak. A row's size may be missing; if present it is once, few, many or a size class.

d_call: .
clone_size: once
v_call: TRBV7-2
j_call: TRBJ2-3
cdr3_nt: TGTGCCAGCAGCTTAGTAGTCCCTAGCGGCACAGATACGCAGTATTTT
cdr3_aa: CASSLVVPSGTDTQYF

d_call: TRBD2
clone_size: .
v_call: TRBV10-2
j_call: TRBJ2-2
cdr3_nt: TGCGCCAGCAGATGGAGCGGGGGGGCCCGGGGCACCGGGGAGCTGTTTTTT
cdr3_aa: CASRWSGGARGTGELFF

d_call: .
clone_size: .
v_call: TRBV25-1
j_call: TRBJ2-6
cdr3_nt: TGTGCCAGCAGACCGCGGGGCTCTGGGGCCAACGTCCTGACTTTC
cdr3_aa: CASRPRGSGANVLTF

d_call: .
clone_size: once
v_call: TRBV28
j_call: TRBJ1-2
cdr3_nt: TGTGCCAGCAGTTCACCAAGGGGGAGCTATGGCTACACCTTC
cdr3_aa: CASSSPRGSYGYTF

d_call: .
clone_size: .
v_call: TRBV28
j_call: TRBJ1-2
cdr3_nt: TGTGCCAGCAGTTTCGGGCAGGGGTATGGCTACACCTTC
cdr3_aa: CASSFGQGYGYTF

d_call: .
clone_size: once
v_call: TRBV18
j_call: TRBJ2-7
cdr3_nt: TGTGCCAGCTCACCACCATCCCCCAGGACATCTTACGAGCAGTACTTC
cdr3_aa: CASSPPSPRTSYEQYF

d_call: TRBD1
clone_size: once
v_call: TRBV5-1
j_call: TRBJ1-1
cdr3_nt: TGCGCCAGCAGCTCCCGGGACAGGGGAGGAGGCACTGAAGCTTTCTTT
cdr3_aa: CASSSRDRGGGTEAFF

d_call: .
clone_size: .
v_call: TRBV2
j_call: TRBJ2-7
cdr3_nt: TGTGCCAGCAGGGCCGGGTTCTACGAGCAGTACTTC
cdr3_aa: CASRAGFYEQYF

d_call: TRBD1
clone_size: .
v_call: TRBV7-9
j_call: TRBJ1-3
cdr3_nt: TGTGCCAGCAGCATCGACAGGGTAGCTGGAAACACCATATATTTT
cdr3_aa: CASSIDRVAGNTIYF

d_call: .
clone_size: .
v_call: TRBV7-8
j_call: TRBJ2-2
cdr3_nt: TGTGCCAGCAGTCGGACAGCGAACACCGGGGAGCTGTTTTTT
cdr3_aa: CASSRTANTGELFF

d_call: .
clone_size: once
v_call: TRBV28
j_call: TRBJ1-2
cdr3_nt: TGTGCCAGCAGTTCCCAAAGATTAGACTATGGCTACACCTTC
cdr3_aa: CASSSQRLDYGYTF

d_call: TRBD1
clone_size: .
v_call: TRBV19
j_call: TRBJ1-2
cdr3_nt: TGTGCCAGTAGTCCCAGGACAGGGGGCTTCTATGGCTACACCTTC
cdr3_aa: CASSPRTGGFYGYTF

d_call: TRBD1
clone_size: .
v_call: TRBV15
j_call: TRBJ1-2
cdr3_nt: TGTGCCACCAGCAGAGACGGGACAGACTATGGCTACACCTTC
cdr3_aa: CATSRDGTDYGYTF

d_call: .
clone_size: .
v_call: TRBV27
j_call: TRBJ1-2
cdr3_nt: TGTGCCAGCAGTTTATCGTTGCCCGGGTACTATGGCTACACCTTC
cdr3_aa: CASSLSLPGYYGYTF

d_call: .
clone_size: .
v_call: TRBV6-1
j_call: TRBJ2-5
cdr3_nt: TGTGCCAGCAGTGACTCAGGGGTGGGGGAGACCCAGTACTTC
cdr3_aa: CASSDSGVGETQYF

d_call: TRBD1
clone_size: .
v_call: TRBV29-1
j_call: TRBJ2-3
cdr3_nt: TGCAGCGTTGAAGGGACAGGGCTCACAGATACGCAGTATTTT
cdr3_aa: CSVEGTGLTDTQYF

d_call: TRBD1
clone_size: .
v_call: TRBV5-8
j_call: TRBJ1-6
cdr3_nt: TGTGCCAGCAGCTCGCGGGGGGAGCTCTGGGGACAGGGCCATTCACCCCTCCACTTT
cdr3_aa: CASSSRGELWGQGHSPLHF

d_call: TRBD2
clone_size: .
v_call: TRBV7-3
j_call: TRBJ2-3
cdr3_nt: TGTGCCAGCAGCCCCTTAGCGGGGGGGGCAGATACGCAGTATTTT
cdr3_aa: CASSPLAGGADTQYF

d_call: .
clone_size: .
v_call: TRBV30
j_call: TRBJ1-2
cdr3_nt: TGTGCCTGGAGTCAACAGGGAATTGGCTATGGCTACACCTTC
cdr3_aa: CAWSQQGIGYGYTF

d_call: .
clone_size: once
v_call: TRBV28
j_call: TRBJ1-3
cdr3_nt: TGTGCCAGCAGTTTAACCGGACAAGGATCTGGAAACACCATATATTTT
cdr3_aa: CASSLTGQGSGNTIYF

d_call: .
clone_size: .
v_call: TRBV9
j_call: TRBJ2-7
cdr3_nt: TGTGCCAGCAGCGAGGGGAGGACTCGCGGGGACTACGAGCAGTACTTC
cdr3_aa: CASSEGRTRGDYEQYF

d_call: .
clone_size: .
v_call: TRBV5-4
j_call: TRBJ2-1
cdr3_nt: TGTGCCAGCAGCACCACCCGGGACAATGAGCAGTTCTTC
cdr3_aa: CASSTTRDNEQFF

d_call: .
clone_size: .
v_call: TRBV19
j_call: TRBJ2-3
cdr3_nt: TGTGCCAGTAGTATAGATCCCTCCACAGATACGCAGTATTTT
cdr3_aa: CASSIDPSTDTQYF

d_call: TRBD1
clone_size: .
v_call: TRBV6-1
j_call: TRBJ1-2
cdr3_nt: TGTGCCAGCACCGAGGGACAGGGAGGCGATGGCTACACCTTC
cdr3_aa: CASTEGQGGDGYTF

d_call: .
clone_size: .
v_call: TRBV7-9
j_call: TRBJ1-1
cdr3_nt: TGTGCCAGCAGCTCAACGGGGGGGGGTCAGTACACTGAAGCTTTCTTT
cdr3_aa: CASSSTGGGQYTEAFF

d_call: .
clone_size: few
v_call: TRBV5-1
j_call: TRBJ2-7
cdr3_nt: TGCGCCAGCAGCTTGACAGGGACGGGCTCCTACGAGCAGTACTTC
cdr3_aa: CASSLTGTGSYEQYF

d_call: TRBD1
clone_size: .
v_call: TRBV19
j_call: TRBJ1-5
cdr3_nt: TGTGCCAGTAGGGGACCGACAGGGGTCAGCAATCAGCCCCAGCATTTT
cdr3_aa: CASRGPTGVSNQPQHF

d_call: TRBD1
clone_size: .
v_call: TRBV4-1
j_call: TRBJ2-7
cdr3_nt: TGCGCCAGCAGCCGTGGGGGACAGGGACCCCCCTACGAGCAGTACTTC
cdr3_aa: CASSRGGQGPPYEQYF

d_call: .
clone_size: few
v_call: TRBV7-9
j_call: TRBJ1-3
cdr3_nt: TGTGCCAGCAGCTTCGACTTCTCTGGAAACACCATATATTTT
cdr3_aa: CASSFDFSGNTIYF

d_call: .
clone_size: .
v_call: TRBV29-1
j_call: TRBJ2-7
cdr3_nt: TGCAGCGTTGAAGGTGGAACAGCAAGAAGCGAGCAGTACTTC
cdr3_aa: CSVEGGTARSEQYF

d_call: .
clone_size: .
v_call: TRBV6-6
j_call: TRBJ1-3
cdr3_nt: TGTGCCAGCAGTTACGAGACAGGAGGACGAAACACCATATATTTT
cdr3_aa: CASSYETGGRNTIYF